The text below deals with one TCR beta chain. Method: immunoSEQ multiplex PCR; TCRdb's copy keeps in-frame clones and lacks some. This repertoire shows nearly 300,000 clones, approximately 90% found once; its top ten account for 5.5% to 7%. This sample stems from a study of blood T cell repertoires in COVID-19. The trim removed 4 bases at V and 14 bases at J, leaving 7 bases unmatched. Germline V CDR1 and CDR2: MNHEY, SVGAGI. The CDR3 spans 12 residues. This sequence originates from a woman aged 25 to 45 who had recovered from COVID-19. Sequenced sample: peripheral blood. The chain is built from TRBV6-5 and TRBJ2-3; 9 positions agree with TRBD1. This CDR3 reads CASSSTGTGRYF. The CDR3 DNA follows: TGTGCCAGCAGTTCAACCGGGACAGGGAGGTATTTT.